The 28 T cell receptor beta chains presented below share a single source sample, sequenced in a study of beta chain features in type 1 diabetes. Study-level points and caveats: Moderately but significantly shorter TCRB CDR3s were found in Type 1 diabetes patients in all four CD4+ subsets.

For these TCRs, the target antigens are not known. Expressed TCRB transcripts were sequenced, since all the RNA that had been isolated was reverse transcribed. Profiling relied on immunoSEQ multiplex PCR, and the TCRdb table lists in-frame clones only, not all of them. This sample yields 600,000 or so clones, of which around 15% are seen a single time; approximately 0.042% belongs to the top ten. The specimen was naive CD4+ T cells from blood. The origin of the receptors is a man aged 18 to 29 with type 1 diabetes.

This clone was seen more than once but under ten times. The chain couples TRBV7-9 to TRBJ2-1; D uncertain. CDR1 is SEHNR, CDR2 FQNEAQ, per germline (reference sequence). This CDR3 has 10 amino acids. Deletions cut 3 bases from V and 10 bases from J, with 4 bases between. The CDR3 DNA reads TGTGCCAGCAGCTTCGGGGAGCAGTTCTTC. It codes for CASSFGEQFF.

This clone was found a few times. The V and J genes are TRBV6-6 and TRBJ2-1; 9 nucleotides line up with TRBD2. V lost 4 bases and J lost 9; bases outside the gene matches: 10. Germline loops: CDR1 MNHNY, CDR2 SVGAGI (reference sequence). CDR3 length: 15 residues. CDR3 protein: CASSWGLALGGEQFF. CDR3 nucleotides: TGTGCCAGCAGTTGGGGACTAGCATTGGGAGGTGAGCAGTTCTTC.

The chain joins TRBV7-2 to TRBJ1-4; D call uncertain. The CDR3 length is 14 residues. Germline CDR1 and CDR2: SGHTA and FQGNSA. The V end was cut by 1 base, the J end by 8 bases, with 11 bases between. Here the CDR3 DNA reads TGTGCCAGCAGCTTAGGCTCAGTCGGGGAAAAACTGTTTTTT. This sequence encodes CASSLGSVGEKLFF.

About this clone itself: This sample also contains other DNA sequences that code for the same CDR3. V usage is TRBV5-1 and J usage is TRBJ2-5; D possibly corresponds to TRBD1 (6 bases). In germline, CDR1 is SGHRS, CDR2 YFSETQ. The CDR3 covers 15 residues. V lost 0 bases to trimming and J lost 1 base, with 10 bases between them. This chain's CDR3 is CASSLGTALQETQYF. The CDR3 DNA sequence: TGCGCCAGCAGCTTGGGGACAGCTCTCCAAGAGACCCAGTACTTC.

The V gene is TRBV7-2, the J gene TRBJ1-4; D remains ambiguous. V was pared by 1 base and J by 4 bases, with 10 bases between. From germline, CDR1 is SGHTA and CDR2 FQGNSA. The CDR3 runs 15 residues. CDR3 DNA sequence: TGTGCCAGCAGCTTAGTGAGGTTCCTTAATGAAAAACTGTTTTTT. Translation gives CASSLVRFLNEKLFF.

The V call is TRBV30, the J call TRBJ1-1; the D gene is possibly TRBD1 (6 bases). With 2 bases removed from V and 3 bases from J, the gap between germline ends came to 10 bases. The CDR3 loop spans 13 amino acids. Germline lookup yields CDR1 GTSNPN and CDR2 SVGIG (reference sequence). This CDR3 is CAWSQEGDTEAFF. CDR3 nucleotides: TGTGCCTGGAGTCAAGAGGGGGACACTGAAGCTTTCTTT.

Only a few counts were recorded for this clone. V and J are TRBV4-3 and TRBJ1-5; D uncertain. This CDR3 contains 17 residues. Trimming took off 0 bases at V and 0 bases at J, with 12 bases between the two ends. Germline CDR1 reads LGHNA; CDR2 reads YSLEER. The CDR3 protein is CASSQDIPSNSNQPQHF. In nucleotides, the CDR3 is TGCGCCAGCAGCCAAGATATCCCGAGCAATAGCAATCAGCCCCAGCATTTT.

This chain connects TRBV5-4 to TRBJ2-3; D may be TRBD2 (5 bases). V was clipped by 4 bases and J by 0 bases, with 12 bases between them. CDR3 length equals 15 residues. Germline-derived CDR1 and CDR2 are SGHNT and YYREEE (reference sequence). Here the CDR3 DNA reads TGTGCCAGCAGCCAAGGGAGCTTCAGCACAGATACGCAGTATTTT. Translated, it gives CASSQGSFSTDTQYF.

This clone showed up just a few times. The chain joins TRBV6-5 to TRBJ2-1; D is unclear. V lost 0 bases, J lost 3 bases, and 9 bases lay in between. CDR1 and CDR2 from the germline V gene are MNHEY and SVGAGI. This CDR3 region has 15 residues. CDR3 bases: TGTGCCAGCAGTTACTCAGGGCTCAACTACAATGAGCAGTTCTTC. Amino acid sequence: CASSYSGLNYNEQFF.

The chain links TRBV30 to TRBJ2-1; the D is unclear. Germline V gene sequence: CDR1 GTSNPN, CDR2 SVGIG (reference sequence). Trimming removed 7 bases at V and 10 bases at J, with 8 bases between. The CDR3 is made up of 9 amino acids. CDR3 protein: CALPREQFF. The CDR3 coding sequence is TGTGCCTTGCCCAGGGAGCAGTTCTTC.

The chain has TRBV4-3 and TRBJ2-2; D possibly corresponds to TRBD1 (5 bases). CDR1 LGHNA and CDR2 YSLEER come from the germline V gene. Trimming removed 3 bases from V and 1 base from J, with 9 bases in between. The CDR3 loop spans 15 amino acids. The chain's CDR3 is CASSHPDRNTGELFF. The DNA for the CDR3 is TGCGCCAGCAGCCATCCCGACAGGAACACCGGGGAGCTGTTTTTT.

This clone was seen a few times. The chain employs TRBV5-1 and TRBJ2-3; no firm D call. The CDR3 is 13 residues long. In germline, CDR1 is SGHRS, CDR2 YFSETQ. Deletions cut 5 bases from V and 0 bases from J, with 7 bases between. The CDR3 nucleotides are TGCGCCAGCAGTAGGCAGAGCACAGATACGCAGTATTTT. Amino acids: CASSRQSTDTQYF.

This clone was detected a few times. The chain is built from TRBV29-1 and TRBJ1-1; TRBD1 matches 10 bases. The CDR3 spans 16 residues. Trimming removed 0 bases from V and 4 bases from J; junction bases left unmatched: 8. CDR1 and CDR2 from the germline V gene are SQVTM and ANQGSEA. CDR3 in amino acids: CSVEEPGTGALTEAFF. CDR3 DNA sequence: TGCAGCGTTGAAGAACCCGGGACAGGGGCCCTCACTGAAGCTTTCTTT.

This clone was recorded a few times. The chain carries TRBV7-9 and TRBJ2-1; the D gene could be TRBD1 or TRBD2 (5 bases each). Germline loops: CDR1 SEHNR, CDR2 FQNEAQ (reference sequence). This CDR3 has 15 residues. The V and J ends lost 4 bases and 8 bases respectively, with 18 bases between them. The CDR3 DNA sequence: TGTGCCAGCAGCTCCCGGGGCGAAAAGAACTATGAGCAGTTCTTC. This encodes CASSSRGEKNYEQFF.

V usage is TRBV19 and J usage is TRBJ2-7; no clear D. Trimming stripped 5 bases from V and 7 bases from J, with 12 bases between. Germline lookup yields CDR1 LNHDA and CDR2 SQIVND (reference sequence). The CDR3 has 12 amino acids. The CDR3, as DNA: TGTGCCAGTAGTGGCAGGCCTTGGGAGCAGTACTTC. This sequence encodes CASSGRPWEQYF.

The chain links TRBV5-1 to TRBJ2-3; the D gene could be TRBD1 or TRBD2 (5 bases each). The CDR3 is made up of 14 amino acids. V was clipped by 0 bases and J by 5 bases, with 10 bases between them. Germline CDR1 is SGHRS and CDR2 is YFSETQ. The CDR3 here is CASSLAGAGDTQYF. The CDR3 DNA sequence: TGCGCCAGCAGCTTGGCCGGGGCTGGAGATACGCAGTATTTT.

The rearrangement links TRBV27 to TRBJ1-1, with D unresolved. V dropped 7 bases and J dropped 4 bases, with 7 bases sitting between them. This CDR3 is built from 11 residues. The V gene's germline CDR1 is MNHEY and CDR2 SMNVEV (reference sequence). CDR3 sequence reads: CASKSGTEAFF. The CDR3 nucleotides read TGTGCCAGCAAATCGGGCACTGAAGCTTTCTTT.

This clone has just a few counts. The chain combines TRBV19 with TRBJ2-3; TRBD2 might be the D (5 bases). Trimming pared 1 base from V and 8 bases from J, leaving 16 bases between. Germline lookup yields CDR1 LNHDA and CDR2 SQIVND (reference sequence). This CDR3 is built from 15 residues. The CDR3 DNA follows: TGTGCCAGTAGTATAGCGTGGGAGCTCCCGCCTACGCAGTATTTT. Translation gives CASSIAWELPPTQYF.

V and J are TRBV7-2 and TRBJ2-7; 7 nucleotides agree with TRBD2. Losses at the gene ends were 5 bases for V and 0 bases for J; bases not matched to a gene: 10. The CDR3 runs to 16 residues. Germline V gene data show CDR1 as SGHTA and CDR2 as FQGNSA. The CDR3 sequence is CASSPRGAGYSYEQYF. In DNA form, the CDR3 reads TGTGCCAGCAGCCCCCGAGGAGCGGGGTACTCCTACGAGCAGTACTTC.

V usage is TRBV2 and J usage is TRBJ2-3; 12 positions match TRBD2. Germline trimming cut 6 bases from V and 5 bases from J; bases unmatched to any gene: 6. The CDR3 covers 15 residues. Germline V gene sequence: CDR1 SNHLY, CDR2 FYNNEI. As DNA, the CDR3 is TGTGCCAGCAGACGACTAGCGGGAGAACAAGATACGCAGTATTTT. Its protein product is CASRRLAGEQDTQYF.

This clone was seen a handful of times. Different DNA sequences within this sample yield the same CDR3. The genes are TRBV30 and TRBJ2-5, with 10 bases lining up with TRBD2. The CDR3 is 14 amino acids. In germline, CDR1 is GTSNPN, CDR2 SVGIG (reference sequence). V lost 0 bases and J lost 5; bases outside the gene matches: 3. The CDR3 loop is CAWSVAGGPETQYF. As DNA, the CDR3 is TGTGCCTGGAGTGTAGCGGGAGGGCCGGAGACCCAGTACTTC. Complete variable domain (other parts from reference TRBV30 and TRBJ2-5): SQTIHQWPATLVQPVGSPLSLECTVEGTSNPNLYWYRQAAGRGLQLLFYSVGIGQISSEVPQNLSASRPQDRQFILSSKKLLLSDSGFYLCAWSVAGGPETQYFGPGTRLLVL.

The V and J genes are TRBV9 and TRBJ2-4; D is tentatively TRBD1 or TRBD2 (5 bases each). V was shortened by 4 bases and J by 0 bases, with 17 bases between the two germline ends. Germline CDR1 is SGDLS and CDR2 is YYNGEE. The CDR3 spans 17 residues. In nucleotides, the CDR3 is TGTGCCAGCAGCCCCCGGTCGACGGGGCTAGCCAAAAACATTCAGTACTTC. This codes for CASSPRSTGLAKNIQYF.

The chain carries TRBV5-6 and TRBJ2-5; D is perhaps TRBD2 (5 bases). V lost 1 base, J lost 6 bases, and 7 bases lay in between. Germline CDR1 is SGHDT and CDR2 is YYEEEE. The CDR3 has 12 residues. The CDR3 is CASSLHGKTQYF. CDR3 coding DNA: TGTGCCAGCAGCTTGCACGGGAAGACCCAGTACTTC.

This clone was observed a few times. V gene TRBV7-9 combines with J gene TRBJ2-3; D is uncertain. Germline V gene sequence: CDR1 SEHNR, CDR2 FQNEAQ (reference sequence). The CDR3 covers 13 residues. The germline V and J ends were trimmed by 6 bases and 1 base, with 8 bases remaining between them. This CDR3 is CASSAPGTDTQYF. DNA for the CDR3: TGTGCCAGCAGTGCTCCCGGCACAGATACGCAGTATTTT.

This clone has a handful of counts. The chain links TRBV4-2 to TRBJ2-5, with D uncertain. Germline V gene lookup returns CDR1 LGHNA and CDR2 YNFKEQ. Trimming took off 0 bases at V and 5 bases at J, with 16 bases between the two ends. This CDR3 region has 16 residues. The CDR3 sequence is CASSQDFTVPGETQYF. As DNA, the CDR3 is TGTGCCAGCAGCCAAGATTTTACAGTACCTGGGGAGACCCAGTACTTC.

This clone was found a few times. V usage is TRBV28 and J usage is TRBJ1-5, with D perhaps TRBD1 (5 bases). The V end lost 5 bases, the J end lost 5 bases, and 19 bases lay between the germline ends. Germline V gene lookup returns CDR1 MDHEN and CDR2 SYDVKM. The CDR3 consists of 16 residues. The CDR3 region is CASSLSTASSYQPQHF. CDR3 coding DNA: TGTGCCAGCAGTCTATCGACAGCGTCTTCCTATCAGCCCCAGCATTTT.

The rearrangement uses TRBV30 and TRBJ2-7, with TRBD2 identical over 9 bases. The CDR3 consists of 13 residues. CDR1 and CDR2 (germline): GTSNPN, SVGIG (reference sequence). V shed 1 base, J shed 3 bases, and the junction held 1 base outside the gene matches. CDR3 nucleotide sequence: TGTGCCTGGAGTGGCGGGAGGGACTACGAGCAGTACTTC. Protein: CAWSGGRDYEQYF.

The sample holds a few counts of this clone. This sequence joins TRBV4-3 and TRBJ2-3, with 7 bases aligning to TRBD1. Per the germline V gene, CDR1 is LGHNA and CDR2 is YSLEER. This CDR3 is 14 amino acids long. The junction had 8 bases not matched to a gene; V was cut back by 8 bases and J by 3 bases. The DNA for the CDR3 is TGCGCCAGCGGTCGGACAGGTCGGACAGATACGCAGTATTTT. Translating it yields CASGRTGRTDTQYF.